The present entry profiles one T cell receptor (beta chain) with its context. Its target is not known. The source of the sample is a study of T cell responses to AZD1222 COVID-19 vaccine. Some clones are missing from TCRdb's copy, which holds only in-frame ones; the method was immunoSEQ multiplex PCR. The table lists tens of thousands of clones, 75% to 90% of them singletons. Per germline, CDR1 SNHLY and CDR2 FYNNEI. V gave up 10 bases and J gave up 6 bases; unmatched junction bases: 15. The CDR3 has 14 amino acids. General study results and limits: Every sample of the repertoires postdated the peak T cell response. Most donors were white British and more were female, and clonal diversity was possibly underestimated. After two AZD1222 doses, spike-specific TCR breadth and depth rose versus day 0.

This receptor was identified in an adult who received the AZD1222 COVID-19 vaccine. This chain uses TRBV2 with TRBJ2-7; TRBD1 agrees at 7 bases. Sequencing was performed on peripheral blood, taken 28 days after the second AZD1222 dose. The CDR3 sequence: CATLVGQDRSEQYF. The CDR3 coding sequence is TGTGCCACGTTGGTCGGACAGGATCGATCCGAGCAGTACTTC. Variable domain in full (rest from reference TRBV2 and TRBJ2-7): EPEVTQTPSHQVTQMGQEVILRCVPISNHLYFYWYRQILGQKVEFLVSFYNNEISEKSEIFDDQFSVERPDGSNFTLKIRSTKLEDSAMYFCATLVGQDRSEQYFGPGTRLTVT.